This T cell receptor beta chain comes out of a study of response to subunit inactivated influenza vaccine. Study-wide results and caveats: After each seasonal influenza vaccination, few new T cells are recruited, the authors suggested.

The CDR3 sequence is 14 residues long. V dropped 4 bases and J dropped 1; count of bases not matched to a gene: 7. The germline gives CDR1 DFQATT, CDR2 SNEGSKA (reference sequence). TCRdb re-called the RT-PCR reads through MiXCR, storing one row per CDR3 protein. Among 650,000 to 800,000 distinct CDR3 sequences listed, over 11% were seen once. There are a few counts of this clonotype. What it binds is not known. This sequence was found in a man aged 45-60 years who received an inactivated influenza vaccine. The chain is built from TRBV20-1 and TRBJ2-7; 7 positions match TRBD1. The sample here was PBMCs from blood, taken 14 days before vaccination. The CDR3 sequence is CSATAGTASYEQYF. The CDR3 DNA sequence: TGCAGTGCTACAGCTGGGACAGCGTCCTACGAGCAGTACTTC.